Here is one T cell receptor (beta chain) with its context. This clone was counted a few times. Its recognized antigen is unknown. Base qualities are not at hand, and no much larger clone is one base apart. The first patient joined ICON in the first half of 2016, and enrollment wrapped up when the last patient was enrolled in late 2018. In a subcohort of about 76 patients, fresh tumor and matched uninvolved tissue were collected for in-depth immune analyses, with TCR sequencing among those analyses. TCR sequencing was performed on DNA isolated from bulk tissue, without cell sorting. The source of the sample is a study of tumor-infiltrating lymphocytes in localized non-small cell lung cancer (dated by TCRdb to about 2021). About the study as a whole: The cohort covered several histologies, both smokers and never-smokers, and patients whose samples were collected after neoadjuvant chemotherapy. In total, the ICON cohort was made up of over a hundred surgical patients who had localized non-small cell lung cancer and whose tumors were resected. From each patient came resected tumor tissue plus uninvolved lung tissue from that same patient, and the uninvolved lung tissue was described as non-adjacent to the tumor. The paired tumor versus uninvolved lung comparison of immunoSEQ T-cell fraction included some 57 patients. The same patients underwent several integrated assays, with TCR sequencing performed together with flow cytometry, multiplex immunofluorescence, RNA-seq, exome sequencing and proteomics.

The T-cell fraction in tumor and uninvolved lung tissue was obtained from TCR sequencing using the immunoSEQ assay. Per the source publication's procedure: To analyze survival, patients were divided into a high T-cell fraction group (upper tertile) and a low T-cell fraction group (lower two tertiles), and the two groups were compared using a log-rank test. A signed-rank test was used to test differences in T-cell fraction between paired tumor and uninvolved lung samples. The table was pulled from immuneACCESS by TCRdb, which kept in-frame rearrangements only. Such tables lose some clones; where checked, under half of the loss comes from unresolved V genes, and the rest has no known cause. V, J and clone size reflect that table, while D and trimming were determined from the DNA. This sample is represented by under 25,000 clones; 50% to 70% of them were singletons. The top ten clones comprise under 7% of the sample.

General study outcomes and caveats: The TCR-derived T-cell fraction showed no difference between the flow cytometry-defined immunotypes IM1 (good prognosis) and IM2 (poor prognosis). Different pieces of the same tissue were used for different assays, so technical variation could not be separated from intratumor heterogeneity. Assay coverage differed among patients according to how much tissue was available, so only a subset of the cohort had TCR sequencing. Consistent with immunofluorescence CD3 counts, TCRbeta sequencing supported greater T cell infiltration in tumors than in uninvolved lung tissue. Tumor T-cell fraction from TCR sequencing was not associated with recurrence-free survival (p = 0.61).

Sequenced material: lung tumor tissue. The TCR sequence derives from a human donor with non-small cell lung cancer.

The sequenced DNA is TGTGCCAGCAGCTCCCGGGGTAGCGGGAACACAGATACGCAGTATTTT. It encodes CASSSRGSGNTDTQYF. This sequence uses TRBV9 and TRBJ2-3; TRBD2 agrees with 8 junctional bases. The CDR1 and CDR2 encoded by the germline V gene are SGDLS and YYNGEE. The cysteine opens and the phenylalanine closes a CDR3 of 16 amino acids. Of all the DNA, just the CDR3 is kept, 48 bases in frame from base 1. Germline trimming amounts to 4 bases on V and 2 bases on J, with 9 as the count of junction bases outside the gene matches.